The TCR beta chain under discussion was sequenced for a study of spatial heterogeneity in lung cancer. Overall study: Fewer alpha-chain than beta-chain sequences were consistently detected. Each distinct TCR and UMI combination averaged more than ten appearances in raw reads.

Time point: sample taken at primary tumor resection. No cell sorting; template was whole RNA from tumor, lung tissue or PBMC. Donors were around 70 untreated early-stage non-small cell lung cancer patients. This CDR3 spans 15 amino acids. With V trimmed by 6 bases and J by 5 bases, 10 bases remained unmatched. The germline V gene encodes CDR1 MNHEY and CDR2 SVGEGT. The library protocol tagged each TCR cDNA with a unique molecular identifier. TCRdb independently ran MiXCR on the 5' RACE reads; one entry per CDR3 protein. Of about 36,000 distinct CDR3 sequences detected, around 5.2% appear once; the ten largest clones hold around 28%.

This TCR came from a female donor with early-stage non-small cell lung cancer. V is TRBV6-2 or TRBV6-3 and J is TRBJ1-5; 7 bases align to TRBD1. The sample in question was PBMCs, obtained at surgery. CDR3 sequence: CASSDREGLDQPQHF. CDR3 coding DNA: TGTGCCAGCAGCGACAGGGAGGGTCTTGATCAGCCCCAGCATTTT.